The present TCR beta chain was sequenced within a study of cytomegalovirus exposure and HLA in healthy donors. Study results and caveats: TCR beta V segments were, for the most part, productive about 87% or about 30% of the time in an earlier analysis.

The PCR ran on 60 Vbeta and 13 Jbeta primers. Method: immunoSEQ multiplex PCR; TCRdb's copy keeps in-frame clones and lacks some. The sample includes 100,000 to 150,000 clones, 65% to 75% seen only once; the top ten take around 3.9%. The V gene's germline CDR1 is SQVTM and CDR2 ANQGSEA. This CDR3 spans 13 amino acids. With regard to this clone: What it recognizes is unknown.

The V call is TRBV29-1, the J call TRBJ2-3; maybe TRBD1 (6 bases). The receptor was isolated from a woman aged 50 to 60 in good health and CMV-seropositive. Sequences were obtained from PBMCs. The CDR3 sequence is CTHNQGNTDTQYF. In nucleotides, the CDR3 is TGCACCCATAATCAGGGGAACACAGATACGCAGTATTTT.